This record looks at one TCR beta chain sequence and its context. The CDR3 extends over 16 amino acids. Between the trimmed V and J ends, which lost 0 bases and 0 bases, there was a span of 11 bases. The germline gives CDR1 KGHSH, CDR2 LQKENI. The table came from immunoSEQ multiplex PCR; TCRdb's copy has only in-frame clones and leaves some out. The sample shows roughly 130,000 clones, 88% of them seen only once. This sample was included in a study of control samples from healthy donors and cancer patients. Material for sequencing was blood. The chain links TRBV18 to TRBJ1-2; D is ambiguous. This clonotype originated in a man aged 50 to 59 in good health. DNA of the CDR3: TGTGCCAGCTCACCACCCGATCAGGTTTCTAACTATGGCTACACCTTC. It specifies CASSPPDQVSNYGYTF.